Following are 5 T cell receptor beta chains from one sample sequenced in a study of human T cells and chemical hapten exposure. The time point is: patch test 2, 6 weeks after DPC sensitization. Treatment reported: therapeutic diphenylcyclopropenone sensitization with weekly scalp DPC. Unfractionated whole blood served as the source for total RNA extraction. MiXCR, run by TCRdb on the RACE reads, gives a single entry per CDR3 protein. The sample shows around 42,000 distinct CDR3 sequences, 9.5% to 10% of them seen only once. The specimen was whole blood, collected in connection with sensitization to the hapten diphenylcyclopropenone (DPC). These receptors came from a young woman with alopecia areata. Some clones in this sample may be carry-over from other donors' samples.

V usage is TRBV29-1 and J usage is TRBJ2-7, with unresolved D. V lost 3 bases, J lost 0 bases, and 9 bases lay in between. In germline, CDR1 is SQVTM, CDR2 ANQGSEA. This CDR3 is 13 amino acids long. The CDR3 nucleotides read TGCAGCGTTGAGATTTCCGCCTCCTACGAGCAGTACTTC. This gives the protein CSVEISASYEQYF.

The chain joins TRBV27 to TRBJ2-1; the match to TRBD1 covers 9 bases. V shed 8 bases and J 8 bases; nucleotides not matched to a gene: 4. CDR3 length: 12 amino acids. Germline loops: CDR1 MNHEY, CDR2 SMNVEV (reference sequence). In DNA, the CDR3 is TGTGCCAGCTCTACAGGGGGCGATGAGCAGTTCTTC. Translating it yields CASSTGGDEQFF.

The chain has TRBV28 and TRBJ1-6, with D perhaps matching TRBD1 (5 bases). This CDR3 has 14 residues. Germline V gives CDR1 MDHEN, CDR2 SYDVKM. V was pared by 7 bases and J by 6 bases, with 13 bases between. The CDR3 region has the DNA TGTGCCAGCATGGGGGAAATGGGTAATTCACCCCTCCACTTT. Translation: CASMGEMGNSPLHF. Supplemented by reference TRBV28 and TRBJ1-6, the full variable domain reads DVKVTQSSRYLVKRTGEKVFLECVQDMDHENMFWYRQDPGLGLRLIYFSYDVKMKEKGDIPEGYSVSREKKERFSLILESASTNQTSMYLCASMGEMGNSPLHFGNGTRLTVT.

This clonotype was counted a few times. The chain is built from TRBV30 and TRBJ2-6; no clear D gene. Trimming took 1 base from V and 0 from J, leaving 4 bases between them. From germline, CDR1 is GTSNPN and CDR2 SVGIG (reference sequence). This CDR3 spans 14 amino acids. CDR3 sequence (DNA): TGTGCCTGGAGTGCAGGCTCTGGGGCCAACGTCCTGACTTTC. It is translated as CAWSAGSGANVLTF.

This chain links TRBV29-1 with TRBJ1-5; 10 nucleotides agree with TRBD1. The ends lost 4 bases at V and 7 bases at J; junction bases unmatched: 4. CDR1 and CDR2 from the germline V gene are SQVTM and ANQGSEA. The CDR3 contains 13 residues. CDR3 DNA: TGCAGCGTTGGGGACAGGGGTGGACAGCCCCAGCATTTT. Translating gives CSVGDRGGQPQHF.